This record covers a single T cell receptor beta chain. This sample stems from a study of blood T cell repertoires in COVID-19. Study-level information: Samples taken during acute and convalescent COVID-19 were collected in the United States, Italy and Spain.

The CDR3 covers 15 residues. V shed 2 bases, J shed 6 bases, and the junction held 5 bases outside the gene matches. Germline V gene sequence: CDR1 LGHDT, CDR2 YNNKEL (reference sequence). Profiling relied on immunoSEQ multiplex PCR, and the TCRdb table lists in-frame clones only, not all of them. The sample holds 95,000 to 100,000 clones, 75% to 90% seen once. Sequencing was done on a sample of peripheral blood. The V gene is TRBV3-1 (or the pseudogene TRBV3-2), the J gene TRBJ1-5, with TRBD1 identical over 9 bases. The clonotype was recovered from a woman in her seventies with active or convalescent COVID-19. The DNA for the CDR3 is TGTGCCAGCAGCCAACAAACAGGGGGCGGTCAGCCCCAGCATTTT. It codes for CASSQQTGGGQPQHF.